Listed here is a single TCR beta chain. Germline V CDR1 and CDR2: LNHDA, SQIVND (reference sequence). The CDR3 has 15 residues. V was clipped by 5 bases and J by 6 bases, with 17 bases between them. This specimen belongs to a study of blood T cell repertoires in COVID-19. The repertoire was sequenced with immunoSEQ multiplex PCR; TCRdb's copy has only in-frame clones and lacks some. The sample consists of around 180,000 clones, roughly four fifths of them appearing once. This chain links TRBV19 with TRBJ2-1, with D perhaps TRBD2 (5 bases). The clonotype originates from a human donor in a cohort sampled during active COVID-19. The sequencing input was peripheral blood. CDR3 residues: CASSVSGGPLNEQFF. The CDR3 bases are TGTGCCAGTAGTGTCAGCGGTGGGCCTCTCAATGAGCAGTTCTTC.